The 5 T cell receptor beta chains given below trace back to one sample, sequenced in a study of T cell responses to AZD1222 COVID-19 vaccine. Clones were sequenced by immunoSEQ multiplex PCR, and TCRdb holds only the in-frame ones, with some missing. The sample gives 130,000 or so clones, 92% of which show up once; approximately 1.1% is in the top ten. Sequencing was performed on peripheral blood, taken on day 0 of AZD1222 vaccination. The receptors were sampled from an adult in good health.

This chain links TRBV28 with TRBJ1-2; 8 bases line up with TRBD1. Per the germline V gene, CDR1 is MDHEN and CDR2 is SYDVKM. J was trimmed by 7 bases and V by 4 bases; bases with no gene match: 11. The CDR3 sequence is 15 residues long. The CDR3 loop reads CASSSADREFSGYTF. In DNA form, the CDR3 reads TGTGCCAGCAGTTCCGCGGACAGGGAGTTTAGTGGCTACACCTTC.

V is TRBV29-1 and J is TRBJ1-1, with TRBD1 matching 10 bases. Germline V gives CDR1 SQVTM, CDR2 ANQGSEA. This CDR3 has 13 amino acids. After removal of 6 bases from V and 5 bases from J, the junction contained 6 bases not matched to a gene. The CDR3 spells CSVDRGRRTEAFF. CDR3 nucleotides: TGCAGCGTAGACAGGGGGCGACGGACTGAAGCTTTCTTT.

The chain has TRBV7-8 and TRBJ1-4; the D is unclear. Per germline, CDR1 SGHVS and CDR2 FQNEAQ. This CDR3 has 14 amino acids. Trimming took 9 bases from V and 8 from J, leaving 19 bases between them. As DNA, the CDR3 is TGTGCCAGTCGTGCTAGGAGCGTGGGGGAAAAACTGTTTTTT. Its protein product is CASRARSVGEKLFF.

This clone was seen only a few times. This chain uses TRBV7-9 with TRBJ2-1, with unresolved D. There are 12 residues in the CDR3. V dropped 0 bases and J dropped 8 bases, with 5 bases sitting between them. Germline values: CDR1 SEHNR, CDR2 FQNEAQ (reference sequence). CDR3 amino acids: CASSLARDEQFF. CDR3 DNA: TGTGCCAGCAGCTTAGCTCGCGATGAGCAGTTCTTC.

V usage is TRBV5-5 and J usage is TRBJ2-1, with a weak D call TRBD1 (5 bases). The V gene lost 1 base and the J gene lost 3 bases, with 11 bases spanning the gap. Germline values: CDR1 SGHKS, CDR2 YYEKEE (reference sequence). There are 15 residues in the CDR3. The CDR3 loop is CASSLIGAYYNEQFF. CDR3 in DNA: TGTGCCAGCAGCTTGATAGGGGCTTACTACAATGAGCAGTTCTTC. The full variable domain, rest sourced from reference TRBV5-5 and TRBJ2-1, is DAGVTQSPTHLIKTRGQQVTLRCSPISGHKSVSWYQQVLGQGPQFIFQYYEKEERGRGNFPDRFSARQFPNYSSELNVNALLLGDSALYLCASSLIGAYYNEQFFGPGTRLTVL.